Listed here is a single TCR beta chain. Its antigen is undetermined. The data belong to a study of radiation and T cells in renal cell carcinoma. Whole-study results and caveats: In blood, top tumor clones expanded by 2 weeks, shrinking by 4.

Noted time point: blood 2 weeks post-SBRT. The treatment: 15 Gy SBRT to primary tumor, nephrectomy 4 weeks later. Radiation-treated patients gave blood at baseline, week 2 and week 4. Germline assignment: CDR1 GTSNPN and CDR2 SVGIG (reference sequence). CDR3 size: 12 residues. Trimming pared 3 bases from V and 6 bases from J, leaving 6 bases between. Profiled with immunoSEQ multiplex PCR; TCRdb holds only in-frame clones, not every one. The data hold about 120,000 clones, with around 81% observed a single time. The source material was blood, sampled from a patient whose treatment included radiotherapy and nephrectomy. This chain connects TRBV30 to TRBJ1-6; D remains ambiguous. This TCR was sampled from a man aged 50 to 59 with renal cell carcinoma. The CDR3 region is CAWRQPNSPLHF. The CDR3 nucleotides read TGTGCCTGGAGACAGCCTAATTCACCCCTCCACTTT.